Below are 18 T cell receptor beta chains sequenced from a single sample in a study. The data were produced by immunoSEQ multiplex PCR, yet TCRdb's version contains in-frame clones alone and is incomplete. The top ten hold under 4.5% of the sample, which has tens of thousands of clones, just over 90% seen once. Sequencing used PBMCs. The origin of the receptors is a man aged 40-50 years with rheumatoid arthritis.

V is TRBV7-2 and J is TRBJ2-5; maybe TRBD1 (6 bases). This CDR3 is built from 17 residues. Trimming stripped 1 base from V and 4 bases from J, with 19 bases between. Looked up from germline, CDR1 is SGHTA and CDR2 is FQGNSA. The CDR3 here is CASSLVLSQGYLETQYF. CDR3 nucleotide sequence: TGTGCCAGCAGCTTAGTTTTATCGCAGGGGTATTTAGAGACCCAGTACTTC.

Written as DNA, the CDR3 is TGTGCCAGCAGCGCTAGCGGAGCCACAGATACGCAGTATTTT. Amino acid sequence: CASSASGATDTQYF. The gene calls are TRBV9 and TRBJ2-3; 7 bases are a match to TRBD2. This CDR3 has 14 amino acids. CDR1 SGDLS and CDR2 YYNGEE come from the germline V gene. The V segment lost 3 bases and the J segment 2 bases; nucleotides outside the gene matches: 3.

Notes on this clone: The sample carries other DNA sequences with the same CDR3. The chain joins TRBV9 to TRBJ2-7; D not resolved. V was trimmed by 4 bases and J by 0 bases, leaving 8 bases between them. The length of the CDR3 is 13 residues. Germline V gene data show CDR1 as SGDLS and CDR2 as YYNGEE. The CDR3 spells CASSPSGSYEQYF. The CDR3 DNA is TGTGCCAGCAGCCCTTCTGGCTCCTACGAGCAGTACTTC. Combining the CDR3 with reference TRBV9 and TRBJ2-7 gives the whole variable domain DSGVTQTPKHLITATGQRVTLRCSPRSGDLSVYWYQQSLDQGLQFLIQYYNGEERAKGNILERFSAQQFPDLHSELNLSSLELGDSALYFCASSPSGSYEQYFGPGTRLTVT.

This chain connects TRBV3-1 (or the pseudogene TRBV3-2) to TRBJ1-6; no reliable D call. This CDR3 comprises 14 residues. Germline V gene data show CDR1 as LGHDT and CDR2 as YNNKEL (reference sequence). Trimming removed 0 bases from V and 9 bases from J, with 9 bases in between. CDR3 nucleotides: TGTGCCAGCAGCCAAGATGCGTCTTCTTCACCCCTCCACTTT. Translation gives CASSQDASSSPLHF.

CDR3: CASRQRGDTEAFF. CDR3 in DNA: TGCGCCAGCAGGCAGAGGGGGGACACTGAAGCTTTCTTT. The chain uses TRBV4-1 and TRBJ1-1; weak D call: TRBD1 (6 bases). V was pared by 6 bases and J by 3 bases, with 11 bases between. This CDR3 contains 13 residues. The germline V gene has CDR1 MGHRA and CDR2 YSYEKL.

V gene TRBV9 combines with J gene TRBJ2-1, with TRBD2 matching 7 bases. The CDR3 is made up of 14 amino acids. CDR1 and CDR2 (germline): SGDLS, YYNGEE. The V and J ends lost 3 bases and 7 bases, in that order; junction bases with no gene match: 7. This CDR3 is CASSAGLAVNEQFF. For the CDR3, the DNA is TGTGCCAGCAGCGCCGGGCTAGCGGTAAATGAGCAGTTCTTC.

CDR3 sequence: CASSLVLLTEAFF. Here the CDR3 DNA reads TGCGCCAGCAGCTTGGTTCTGCTCACTGAAGCTTTCTTT. The genes are TRBV5-1 and TRBJ1-1; no clear D. Looked up from germline, CDR1 is SGHRS and CDR2 is YFSETQ. This CDR3 region has 13 residues. V dropped 0 bases and J dropped 4 bases, with 7 bases sitting between them.

This chain connects TRBV4-3 to TRBJ1-2, with TRBD1 matching 10 bases. V dropped 1 base and J dropped 2; count of bases not matched to a gene: 4. The germline gives CDR1 LGHNA, CDR2 YSLEER. The CDR3 length is 16 residues. The DNA of the CDR3 is TGCGCCAGCAGCCAAGTGGGACAGGGGACAAACTATGGCTACACCTTC. This encodes CASSQVGQGTNYGYTF.

The CDR3: CSGGARGSTGELFF. CDR3 sequence (DNA): TGCAGCGGGGGGGCGCGGGGGAGCACCGGGGAGCTGTTTTTT. The chain links TRBV29-1 to TRBJ2-2; D possibly corresponds to TRBD2 (7 bases). Germline CDR1 and CDR2: SQVTM and ANQGSEA. The CDR3 contains 14 residues. Trimming pared 7 bases from V and 4 bases from J, leaving 16 bases between.

This rearrangement joins TRBV5-4 to TRBJ2-1; D gene unclear. Deletions cut 2 bases from V and 4 bases from J, with 19 bases between. The CDR3 is 17 residues long. CDR1 is SGHNT, CDR2 YYREEE, per germline (reference sequence). The CDR3 loop is CASSLKDGTNTYNEQFF. Written as DNA, the CDR3 is TGTGCCAGCAGCTTAAAGGACGGTACTAATACTTACAATGAGCAGTTCTTC.

This clone has just a few counts. This chain joins TRBV9 and TRBJ1-5; unclear D gene. CDR1 is SGDLS, CDR2 YYNGEE, per germline. V shed 0 bases and J shed 3 bases, with 10 bases lying between them. The CDR3 consists of 15 residues. The CDR3 loop reads CASSVGGQNNQPQHF. Here the CDR3 DNA reads TGTGCCAGCAGCGTAGGTGGTCAGAACAATCAGCCCCAGCATTTT. The variable domain in full, completed from reference TRBV9 and TRBJ1-5, reads DSGVTQTPKHLITATGQRVTLRCSPRSGDLSVYWYQQSLDQGLQFLIQYYNGEERAKGNILERFSAQQFPDLHSELNLSSLELGDSALYFCASSVGGQNNQPQHFGDGTRLSIL.

V gene TRBV7-9 combines with J gene TRBJ1-3; 7 bases align to TRBD1. Germline V gene lookup returns CDR1 SEHNR and CDR2 FQNEAQ (reference sequence). This CDR3 has 15 amino acids. V lost 5 bases, J lost 1 base, and 5 bases stayed unmatched. Here the CDR3 reads CASSQGEVSGNTIYF. CDR3 sequence (DNA): TGTGCCAGCAGCCAGGGGGAGGTTTCTGGAAACACCATATATTTT.

The chain links TRBV27 to TRBJ2-3; D unresolved. The germline V and J ends were trimmed by 5 bases and 0 bases, with 6 bases remaining between them. The CDR3 is made up of 13 amino acids. Germline V lookup: CDR1 MNHEY, CDR2 SMNVEV (reference sequence). The chain's CDR3 is CASSEYSTDTQYF. The CDR3 bases are TGTGCCAGCAGTGAGTACAGCACAGATACGCAGTATTTT.

The V call is TRBV9, the J call TRBJ1-6, with a weak D call TRBD1 (6 bases). Germline V gene lookup returns CDR1 SGDLS and CDR2 YYNGEE. V gave up 5 bases and J gave up 9 bases, with 21 bases separating them. The CDR3 runs to 16 residues. The CDR3 region is CASSVTGSLGGSPLHF. The CDR3 DNA reads TGTGCCAGCAGTGTTACAGGGTCTCTGGGGGGTTCACCCCTCCACTTT.

V is TRBV9 and J is TRBJ2-1, with a possible D match to TRBD2 (6 bases). Trimming pared 0 bases from V and 7 bases from J, leaving 14 bases between. CDR3 length: 15 amino acids. Germline loops: CDR1 SGDLS, CDR2 YYNGEE. This CDR3 reads CASSVDGSRHNEQFF. The CDR3 bases are TGTGCCAGCAGCGTAGACGGGAGCCGACATAATGAGCAGTTCTTC.

The chain joins TRBV14 to TRBJ2-1, with 16 bases matching TRBD2. Losses at the gene ends were 4 bases for V and 8 bases for J; bases not matched to a gene: 5. The V gene's germline CDR1 is SGHDN and CDR2 FVKESK. This CDR3 has 16 residues. The CDR3 sequence is CASSPGTSGRGDEQFF. The CDR3 DNA follows: TGTGCCAGCAGCCCCGGGACTAGCGGGAGGGGCGATGAGCAGTTCTTC.

The chain recombines TRBV4-1 with TRBJ2-1, with 8 bases that match TRBD1. CDR1 and CDR2 from the germline V gene are MGHRA and YSYEKL. The junction had 6 bases not matched to a gene; V was cut back by 1 base and J by 7 bases. The CDR3 is made up of 15 amino acids. DNA for the CDR3: TGCGCCAGCAGCCAAGGGACAGGGAATGGGAATGAGCAGTTCTTC. As protein: CASSQGTGNGNEQFF.

V is TRBV4-1 and J is TRBJ2-5; 9 nucleotides line up with TRBD1. The CDR3 length is 15 residues. The junction had 5 bases not matched to a gene; V was cut back by 1 base and J by 5 bases. Looked up from germline, CDR1 is MGHRA and CDR2 is YSYEKL. Here the CDR3 DNA reads TGCGCCAGCAGCCAAGTGCTGACAGGGGGGGAGACCCAGTACTTC. Its protein product is CASSQVLTGGETQYF.